Below, 6 T cell receptor beta chains from the same sample are listed, as sequenced in a study of blood T cell repertoires in COVID-19. Clones were sequenced by immunoSEQ multiplex PCR, and TCRdb holds only the in-frame ones, with some missing. This table has a few hundred thousand clones, around 86% appearing once. Sequencing was done on a sample of peripheral blood. These receptors were collected from a woman aged 45-65 years with acute or convalescent COVID-19.

The chain carries TRBV5-6 and TRBJ2-1; a weak D match, TRBD1 (7 bases). Per the germline V gene, CDR1 is SGHDT and CDR2 is YYEEEE. The CDR3 consists of 14 residues. V lost 4 bases and J 6 bases, leaving 14 bases between the germline ends. The CDR3 region has the DNA TGTGCCAGCAGCCAGGGGGGATGGGCCAATGAGCAGTTCTTC. Translated, it gives CASSQGGWANEQFF.

This chain joins TRBV2 and TRBJ1-5; 8 bases are a match to TRBD1. V was clipped by 6 bases and J by 9 bases; unmatched bases: 10. Looked up from germline, CDR1 is SNHLY and CDR2 is FYNNEI. The CDR3 extends over 14 amino acids. The CDR3 DNA is TGTGCCAGCAGGGGAGGACAGGGTCCGTCGCCCCAGCATTTT. It encodes CASRGGQGPSPQHF.

The chain joins TRBV19 to TRBJ1-4, with 8 bases fitting TRBD1. CDR3 length: 16 residues. After removal of 5 bases from V and 0 bases from J, the junction contained 5 bases not matched to a gene. Germline CDR1 and CDR2: LNHDA and SQIVND (reference sequence). CDR3 nucleotide sequence: TGTGCCAGTAGTTTCCAGGGGGCTACAACTAATGAAAAACTGTTTTTT. This translates into CASSFQGATTNEKLFF. The variable domain in full, completed from reference TRBV19 and TRBJ1-4, reads DGGITQSPKYLFRKEGQNVTLSCEQNLNHDAMYWYRQDPGQGLRLIYYSQIVNDFQKGDIAEGYSVSREKKESFPLTVTSAQKNPTAFYLCASSFQGATTNEKLFFGSGTQLSVL.

This clone was found once. The chain combines TRBV9 with TRBJ1-2; 7 nucleotides agree with TRBD1. The CDR3 consists of 16 residues. Looked up from germline, CDR1 is SGDLS and CDR2 is YYNGEE. The junction had 17 bases not matched to a gene; V was cut back by 4 bases and J by 8 bases. Written as DNA, the CDR3 is TGTGCCAGCAGCACCGACCCTACAGGGGAGTCAGGAGGCTACACCTTC. Translated: CASSTDPTGESGGYTF.

The chain links TRBV5-1 to TRBJ1-1, with D possibly matching TRBD1 (5 bases). The germline V and J ends were trimmed by 4 bases and 4 bases, with 14 bases remaining between them. CDR1 is SGHRS and CDR2 is YFSETQ in the germline V gene. CDR3 size: 14 residues. The CDR3 is CASSPGRGSTEAFF. The DNA for the CDR3 is TGCGCCAGCAGCCCCGGCCGGGGGTCCACTGAAGCTTTCTTT.

This chain links TRBV15 with TRBJ1-1; D may be TRBD1 (5 bases). V dropped 11 bases and J dropped 10 bases, with 23 bases sitting between them. The length of the CDR3 is 13 residues. Germline CDR1 is LNHNV and CDR2 is YYDKDF (reference sequence). CDR3: CAAGETEISGAFF. The CDR3 bases are TGTGCCGCAGGAGAGACAGAAATATCTGGAGCTTTCTTT.